The entry that follows covers one TCR beta chain sequence. What it binds is not known. These data originate in a study of cytomegalovirus exposure and HLA in healthy donors. General study findings and limits: Upon later analysis, TCR association rates were observed to vary by HLA locus, being highest for DRB1 and lowest for HLA-C.

It was with 60 Vbeta and 13 Jbeta primers that the PCR ran. TCRdb's copy holds only in-frame clones and misses some; the assay was immunoSEQ multiplex PCR. There are some 150,000 clones in the sample; approximately 10% occur only once, and about 6.7% lies in the top ten. The TCR originated in a woman in her 40s in good health and CMV-seropositive. The sequencing input was PBMCs.

CDR3 protein: CSVNRGLTEAFF. The CDR3 nucleotides read TGCAGCGTGAACAGGGGATTGACTGAAGCTTTCTTT. The chain uses TRBV29-1 and TRBJ1-1; 7 bases match TRBD1. This CDR3 has 12 residues. The junction had 6 bases not matched to a gene; V was cut back by 6 bases and J by 5 bases. The germline gives CDR1 SQVTM, CDR2 ANQGSEA.